What follows are 2 T cell receptor beta chains derived from one specimen sequenced in a study of shared clonotypes between healthy human individuals (dated by TCRdb to 2018 to 2020). Libraries were built with the immunoSEQ multiplex PCR assay. This is the immuneACCESS table as TCRdb keeps it, with only in-frame sequences that have V and J called. A part of the clones is gone; compared with another copy, unresolved V genes explain less than half, and the rest is unexplained. The sample includes under 850,000 clones, with 72% observed a single time. About 1.7% of the sample lies in the top ten. The sequencing input was memory CD4+ T cells sorted from blood. Explained via the paper, the cell subset or site label denotes: CD45RA-negative fraction. The receptors stem from a woman in her 30s in good health.

The chain has TRBV7-9 and TRBJ2-2, with D unclear. The CDR3 extends over 18 amino acids. In germline, CDR1 is SEHNR, CDR2 FQNEAQ (reference sequence). Trimming pared 6 bases from V and 6 bases from J, leaving 26 bases between. The CDR3 nucleotides read TGTGCCAGCAGAACATCGGCCGAATTTTGGTTGTTGCCCGGGGAGCTGTTTTTT. It encodes CASRTSAEFWLLPGELFF.

The V call is TRBV4-1, the J call TRBJ2-5; possible D gene TRBD2, 6 bases. The CDR3 is made up of 15 amino acids. The germline V gene encodes CDR1 MGHRA and CDR2 YSYEKL. The V end lost 4 bases, the J end lost 8 bases, and 20 bases lay between the germline ends. In DNA form, the CDR3 reads TGCGCCAGCAGCCCTTCGATAGCGGAGCGAGCTACCCAGTACTTC. Translating gives CASSPSIAERATQYF.